These 8 T cell receptor beta chains came from one sample sequenced in a study of blood T cell repertoires in COVID-19 (dated by TCRdb to 2018 to 2021). Receptors were amplified or captured by the immunoSEQ multiplex PCR assay. Not all clones reach the TCRdb copy of this immuneACCESS table, which keeps in-frame sequences only. Checked studies attribute under half of the gap to unresolved V genes and leave the rest unexplained. The sample table records 200,000 to 300,000 clones; approximately 91% of these occur just once. The biggest ten clones account for 2.5% to 3% of the sample. The specimen sequenced was peripheral blood. These receptors were collected from a person aged 18-29 years with COVID-19, enrolled during active disease.

The chain carries TRBV10-3 and TRBJ2-5, with TRBD1 matching over 7 bases. Germline trimming cut 10 bases from V and 0 bases from J; bases unmatched to any gene: 11. CDR1 is ENHRY, CDR2 SYGVKD, per germline. The length of the CDR3 is 15 residues. The CDR3: CATGPTGSYQETQYF. DNA for the CDR3: TGTGCCACCGGGCCGACAGGGAGCTACCAAGAGACCCAGTACTTC.

As to this clone: This sample also contains other DNA sequences that code for the same CDR3. The chain is built from TRBV27 and TRBJ1-1; D is ambiguous. The germline V gene has CDR1 MNHEY and CDR2 SMNVEV (reference sequence). This CDR3 is built from 13 residues. The V gene lost 5 bases and the J gene lost 1 base, with 8 bases spanning the gap. The CDR3 reads CASSISGNTEAFF. In DNA form, the CDR3 reads TGTGCCAGCAGTATCTCAGGGAACACTGAAGCTTTCTTT.

The chain couples TRBV19 to TRBJ1-5; 12 nucleotides align to TRBD1. The J segment lost 10 bases and the V segment lost 5 bases, leaving 6 bases of the junction unmatched. The CDR3 covers 14 residues. Germline loops: CDR1 LNHDA, CDR2 SQIVND (reference sequence). CDR3: CASSAGTGGRPQHF. For the CDR3, the DNA is TGTGCCAGTAGTGCGGGGACAGGGGGCCGACCCCAGCATTTT. The whole variable domain, filled in from reference TRBV19 and TRBJ1-5, reads DGGITQSPKYLFRKEGQNVTLSCEQNLNHDAMYWYRQDPGQGLRLIYYSQIVNDFQKGDIAEGYSVSREKKESFPLTVTSAQKNPTAFYLCASSAGTGGRPQHFGDGTRLSIL.

This CDR3 reads CASRPGTDNSPLHF. The CDR3 region has the DNA TGTGCCAGCAGGCCGGGGACAGATAATTCACCCCTCCACTTT. The V call is TRBV7-2, the J call TRBJ1-6; TRBD1 agrees at 7 bases. From germline, CDR1 is SGHTA and CDR2 FQGNSA. The CDR3 covers 14 residues. The ends lost 6 bases at V and 5 bases at J; junction bases unmatched: 4.

This chain links TRBV5-5 with TRBJ2-7, with TRBD1 identical over 12 bases. Germline loops: CDR1 SGHKS, CDR2 YYEKEE (reference sequence). This CDR3 is built from 15 residues. V was pared by 7 bases and J by 6 bases, with 11 bases of the junction left unmatched. The CDR3 loop reads CASSTSRDRGLEQYF. The CDR3 nucleotides are TGTGCCAGCTCAACGTCCCGGGACAGGGGGCTCGAGCAGTACTTC.

The V and J genes are TRBV7-2 and TRBJ2-7; D is unresolved. CDR1 is SGHTA and CDR2 is FQGNSA in the germline V gene. The V gene lost 5 bases and the J gene lost 3 bases, with 11 bases spanning the gap. The CDR3 covers 13 residues. CDR3 DNA: TGTGCCAGCAGCCCAGTCCAGGTCTACGAGCAGTACTTC. It yields the protein CASSPVQVYEQYF.

The gene calls are TRBV25-1 and TRBJ1-3; D unclear. The CDR3 runs to 14 residues. From germline, CDR1 is MGHDK and CDR2 SYGVNS. The germline V and J ends were trimmed by 2 bases and 0 bases, with 5 bases remaining between them. CDR3 amino acids: CASSEPGSGNTIYF. CDR3 bases: TGTGCCAGCAGTGAACCAGGCTCTGGAAACACCATATATTTT.

V and J are TRBV21-1 and TRBJ2-5; the table's D call, TRBD2, has no DNA check behind it. TRBV21-1 is shown as a pseudogene. The CDR3 runs 12 residues. The CDR3, as DNA: TGTGCCAGCAGCAAATGGGACTTCTCTGAGTACTTC. This codes for CASSKWDFSEYF.